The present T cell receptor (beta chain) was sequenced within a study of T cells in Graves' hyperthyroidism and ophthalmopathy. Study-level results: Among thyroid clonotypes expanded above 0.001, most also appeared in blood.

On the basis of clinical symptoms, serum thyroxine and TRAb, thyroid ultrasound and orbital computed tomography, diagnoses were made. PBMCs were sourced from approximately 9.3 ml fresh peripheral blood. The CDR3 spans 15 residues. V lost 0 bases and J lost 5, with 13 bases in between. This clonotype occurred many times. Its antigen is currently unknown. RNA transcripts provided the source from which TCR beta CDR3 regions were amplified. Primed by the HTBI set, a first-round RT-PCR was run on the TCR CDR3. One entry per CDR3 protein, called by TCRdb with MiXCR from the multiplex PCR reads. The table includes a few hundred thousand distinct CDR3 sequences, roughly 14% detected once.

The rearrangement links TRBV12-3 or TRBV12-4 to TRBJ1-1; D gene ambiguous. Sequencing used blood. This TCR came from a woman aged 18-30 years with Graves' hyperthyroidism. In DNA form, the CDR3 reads TGTGCCAGCAGTTTAGCGGAAGGACGGGGTACTGAAGCTTTCTTT. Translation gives CASSLAEGRGTEAFF.